This T cell receptor (beta chain) was identified during a study of T cell changes during pregnancy in multiple sclerosis. Germline V gene lookup returns CDR1 MNHEY and CDR2 SVGAGI. This CDR3 comprises 15 residues. The V and J ends lost 0 bases and 8 bases, in that order; junction bases with no gene match: 7. Libraries were prepared by immunoSEQ multiplex PCR; TCRdb keeps only in-frame clonotypes and omits some of them. The sample lists tens of thousands of clones, around 90% occurring once. The sequences come from CD4+ T cells from peripheral blood mononuclear cells, collected in the third trimester of pregnancy. V gene TRBV6-5 combines with J gene TRBJ2-1; 7 positions agree with TRBD2. This clonotype was obtained from a female donor in good health, enrolled as a control in a pregnancy study. The CDR3, as DNA: TGTGCCAGCAGTTACTCTTGGGGGGGGGTCGATGAGCAGTTCTTC. This codes for CASSYSWGGVDEQFF.